What follows are 12 T cell receptor beta chains derived from one specimen sequenced in a study of blood T cell repertoires in COVID-19. Sequenced by immunoSEQ multiplex PCR; TCRdb stores in-frame clones only, minus some. This sample has about 58,000 clones, with roughly 84% found just once. Sequencing was done on a sample of peripheral blood. These receptors were taken from a man aged 35 to 55 with active COVID-19.

This clone has just a few counts. V usage is TRBV14 and J usage is TRBJ2-4; D is uncertain. The V gene's germline CDR1 is SGHDN and CDR2 FVKESK. The CDR3 contains 16 residues. The ends were cut back, 3 bases at V and 0 bases at J, with 12 bases in the middle. The CDR3, as DNA: TGTGCCAGCAGCCAGGGCCTATTACTAGCCAAAAACATTCAGTACTTC. Translating gives CASSQGLLLAKNIQYF.

The V and J genes are TRBV25-1 and TRBJ2-3; 12 bases align to TRBD2. Germline V gene sequence: CDR1 MGHDK, CDR2 SYGVNS. The V and J ends lost 4 bases and 2 bases, in that order; junction bases with no gene match: 10. The CDR3 is 18 amino acids. CDR3 sequence: CASSVIGLAGGPTDTQYF. The CDR3, as DNA: TGTGCCAGCAGTGTGATAGGGCTAGCGGGAGGGCCCACAGATACGCAGTATTTT.

The gene calls are TRBV19 and TRBJ2-3, with TRBD2 matching over 7 bases. V was clipped by 4 bases and J by 4 bases; unmatched bases: 11. The CDR3 has 16 amino acids. CDR1 is LNHDA, CDR2 SQIVND, per germline (reference sequence). CDR3 bases: TGTGCCAGTAGTAAGACGGGAGGCCTAGGAGCAGATACGCAGTATTTT. Translated: CASSKTGGLGADTQYF.

V usage is TRBV10-3 and J usage is TRBJ2-6, with D possibly matching TRBD1 (5 bases). This CDR3 region has 15 residues. Germline V CDR1 and CDR2: ENHRY, SYGVKD. V shed 3 bases and J shed 2 bases, with 8 bases lying between them. CDR3 coding DNA: TGTGCCATCAGTGACCAGGGCACTGGGGCCAACGTCCTGACTTTC. Its translation: CAISDQGTGANVLTF.

The chain carries TRBV10-1 and TRBJ2-1; possible D gene TRBD1, 6 bases. Trimming stripped 2 bases from V and 15 bases from J, with 14 bases between. The CDR3 contains 12 residues. Germline V lookup: CDR1 WNHNN, CDR2 SYGVQD (reference sequence). CDR3 in amino acids: CASSETGRRLFF. CDR3 in DNA: TGCGCCAGCAGTGAGACAGGGCGACGGCTGTTCTTC.

V and J are TRBV28 and TRBJ2-1; D is ambiguous. CDR3 length: 15 residues. Trimming removed 7 bases at V and 0 bases at J, with 13 bases between. Germline V CDR1 and CDR2: MDHEN, SYDVKM. CDR3 sequence: CASKIDISSYNEQFF. The CDR3 DNA reads as TGTGCCAGCAAAATCGACATAAGCTCCTACAATGAGCAGTTCTTC. The variable domain in full, with the rest retrieved from reference TRBV28 and TRBJ2-1, is DVKVTQSSRYLVKRTGEKVFLECVQDMDHENMFWYRQDPGLGLRLIYFSYDVKMKEKGDIPEGYSVSREKKERFSLILESASTNQTSMYLCASKIDISSYNEQFFGPGTRLTVL.

The rearrangement links TRBV5-1 to TRBJ1-1, with D perhaps matching TRBD1 (5 bases). The V gene's germline CDR1 is SGHRS and CDR2 YFSETQ. Trimming left V 5 bases short and J 0 bases short, with 5 bases between. The CDR3 extends over 12 amino acids. CDR3 sequence (DNA): TGCGCCAGCAGACAGGTGAACACTGAAGCTTTCTTT. Encoded protein: CASRQVNTEAFF.

The chain recombines TRBV6-6 with TRBJ1-1; perhaps TRBD1 as D (5 bases). The CDR3 consists of 12 residues. Looked up from germline, CDR1 is MNHNY and CDR2 is SVGAGI (reference sequence). V lost 0 bases to trimming and J lost 11 bases, with 10 bases between them. The CDR3 coding sequence is TGTGCCAGCAGTTACTCGGGGGGGACGGCTTTCTTT. Translated, it gives CASSYSGGTAFF.

This sequence joins TRBV28 and TRBJ1-4; 7 bases agree with TRBD1. Germline CDR1 is MDHEN and CDR2 is SYDVKM. The CDR3 runs 16 residues. With V trimmed by 6 bases and J by 3 bases, 10 bases remained unmatched. The CDR3 DNA follows: TGTGCCAGCAGACCGACAGGGAAGGGCGCTAATGAAAAACTGTTTTTT. It translates to CASRPTGKGANEKLFF.

The CDR3 reads CATQPVFPETVSSYEQYF. CDR3 DNA: TGCGCCACCCAACCCGTCTTTCCCGAAACTGTTAGCTCCTACGAGCAGTACTTC. The V gene is TRBV10-1, the J gene TRBJ2-7; D not resolved. Trimming stripped 10 bases from V and 0 bases from J, with 28 bases between. Germline lookup yields CDR1 WNHNN and CDR2 SYGVQD (reference sequence). The CDR3 totals 18 residues.

The chain has TRBV3-1 (or the pseudogene TRBV3-2) and TRBJ2-3; possible D gene TRBD2, 5 bases. The CDR3 is made up of 17 amino acids. Germline CDR1 reads LGHDT; CDR2 reads YNNKEL (reference sequence). V lost 0 bases and J 8 bases, leaving 21 bases between the germline ends. DNA of the CDR3: TGTGCCAGCAGCCAAGAATTTGAGGCTAGCCGCACGGGTACGCAGTATTTT. Protein product: CASSQEFEASRTGTQYF.

The chain recombines TRBV6-5 with TRBJ1-5; 8 bases fit TRBD1. Unmatched junction bases numbered 10, after V lost 8 bases and J lost 7 bases. The CDR3 is 14 residues long. Germline V CDR1 and CDR2: MNHEY, SVGAGI. The CDR3 coding sequence is TGTGCCAGCGGTACGGGACAGGCAAGACAGCCCCAGCATTTT. Translating gives CASGTGQARQPQHF.